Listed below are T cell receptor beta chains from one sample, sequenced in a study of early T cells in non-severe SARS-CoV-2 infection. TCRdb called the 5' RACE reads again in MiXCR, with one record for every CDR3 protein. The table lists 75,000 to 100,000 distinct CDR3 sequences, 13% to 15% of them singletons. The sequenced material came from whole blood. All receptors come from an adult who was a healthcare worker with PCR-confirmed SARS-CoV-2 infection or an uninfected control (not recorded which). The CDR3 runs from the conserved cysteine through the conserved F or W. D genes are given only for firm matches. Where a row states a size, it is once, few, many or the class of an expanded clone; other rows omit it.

DNA: TGTGCCAGCAGTTTATCGTGGCAGATGAACACTGAAGCTTTCTTT
CDR3: CASSLSWQMNTEAFF
J: TRBJ1-1
D: NA
V: TRBV27
size: medium-sized

DNA: TGTGCCAGCAGCTTGGTTAGGACAGCCACAGAGACCCAGTACTTC
CDR3: CASSLVRTATETQYF
J: TRBJ2-5
D: NA
V: TRBV7-6
size: NA

DNA: TGCAGTGCTAGAGGAAACCGGGGAGGGGGCCTCTCTGGGGCCAACGTCCTGACTTTC
CDR3: CSARGNRGGGLSGANVLTF
J: TRBJ2-6
D: NA
V: TRBV20-1
size: few

DNA: TGTGCCACCAGCGGCGGGGGGGGCGCGGTGTCTGAGCAGTTCTTC
CDR3: CATSGGGGAVSEQFF
J: TRBJ2-1
D: TRBD2
V: TRBV24-1
size: few

DNA: TGCAGTGCTCGAGACCCCGACAGGGGGCAGACCCAGTACTTC
CDR3: CSARDPDRGQTQYF
J: TRBJ2-5
D: TRBD1
V: TRBV20-1
size: few

DNA: TGTGCCAGCACCCGGGACCGAAGGGAGACCCAGTACTTC
CDR3: CASTRDRRETQYF
J: TRBJ2-5
D: NA
V: TRBV12-3/TRBV12-4
size: NA

DNA: TGCGCCACCTGGGGAAGTGAAGGGGACACAGATACGCAGTATTTT
CDR3: CATWGSEGDTDTQYF
J: TRBJ2-3
D: NA
V: TRBV5-1
size: NA

DNA: TGTGCCGTAGGGGACAGGGATTACAATGAGCAGTTCTTC
CDR3: CAVGDRDYNEQFF
J: TRBJ2-1
D: TRBD1
V: TRBV30
size: few

DNA: TGTGCCATCAGAGCGGACCTACAAGAGACCCAGTACTTC
CDR3: CAIRADLQETQYF
J: TRBJ2-5
D: NA
V: TRBV10-3
size: few

DNA: TGCAGCGTCGGATCCTACTATGGCTACACCTTC
CDR3: CSVGSYYGYTF
J: TRBJ1-2
D: NA
V: TRBV29-1
size: NA

DNA: TGTGCCAGCAGTTCCCCCGAGGAGGGGATAAACACCGGGGAGCTGTTTTTT
CDR3: CASSSPEEGINTGELFF
J: TRBJ2-2
D: NA
V: TRBV27
size: large

DNA: TGTGCCTGCTCACCCCAAAGCACAGATACGCAGTATTTT
CDR3: CACSPQSTDTQYF
J: TRBJ2-3
D: NA
V: TRBV30
size: NA

DNA: TGTGCCACCAGCAGAGATCTGCAGTCACCCCTCCACTTT
CDR3: CATSRDLQSPLHF
J: TRBJ1-6
D: NA
V: TRBV15
size: few

DNA: TGTGCCAGCAGTTTGGTCACGCGTGCCTACGAGCAGTACTTC
CDR3: CASSLVTRAYEQYF
J: TRBJ2-7
D: NA
V: TRBV12-3/TRBV12-4
size: few

DNA: TGCGCCAGCGGGTACTCTGGGGCCAACGTCCTGACTTTC
CDR3: CASGYSGANVLTF
J: TRBJ2-6
D: NA
V: TRBV10-1
size: once

DNA: TGTGCCAGCAGTTTCGGGACAGGGGGCCTTAATCAGCCCCAGCATTTT
CDR3: CASSFGTGGLNQPQHF
J: TRBJ1-5
D: TRBD1
V: TRBV27
size: NA

DNA: TGTGCCAGCAGTTTATCGTCTAGCGGGAGTTCAGATACGCAGTATTTT
CDR3: CASSLSSSGSSDTQYF
J: TRBJ2-3
D: TRBD2
V: TRBV27
size: few

DNA: TGCGCCAGCAGCCAACAACTAGCGGGACCCTACAATGAGCAGTTCTTC
CDR3: CASSQQLAGPYNEQFF
J: TRBJ2-1
D: TRBD2
V: TRBV4-1
size: NA

DNA: TGTGCCAGCAGCCGCCGGGTAGCGGGAGTGGCCTACAATGAGCAGTTCTTC
CDR3: CASSRRVAGVAYNEQFF
J: TRBJ2-1
D: TRBD2
V: TRBV13
size: few

DNA: TGTGCCAGCAGCCCGGGACTAGCGGGAGTGGGGACCGGGGAGCTGTTTTTT
CDR3: CASSPGLAGVGTGELFF
J: TRBJ2-2
D: TRBD2
V: TRBV5-4
size: few

DNA: TGTGCCAGCAGTTTGAAGGGGATAGACACTGAAGTTTTCTTT
CDR3: CASSLKGIDTEVFF
J: TRBJ1-1
D: NA
V: TRBV28
size: NA

DNA: TGTGCCAGCAGCCCTAGAGCAGGGGACGCGCGGGCTGAGCAGTTCTTC
CDR3: CASSPRAGDARAEQFF
J: TRBJ2-1
D: NA
V: TRBV7-8
size: NA

DNA: TGTGCCAGCAGCTGGGGAGACAGGGATAAACTGTTTTTT
CDR3: CASSWGDRDKLFF
J: TRBJ1-4
D: TRBD1
V: TRBV5-6
size: NA